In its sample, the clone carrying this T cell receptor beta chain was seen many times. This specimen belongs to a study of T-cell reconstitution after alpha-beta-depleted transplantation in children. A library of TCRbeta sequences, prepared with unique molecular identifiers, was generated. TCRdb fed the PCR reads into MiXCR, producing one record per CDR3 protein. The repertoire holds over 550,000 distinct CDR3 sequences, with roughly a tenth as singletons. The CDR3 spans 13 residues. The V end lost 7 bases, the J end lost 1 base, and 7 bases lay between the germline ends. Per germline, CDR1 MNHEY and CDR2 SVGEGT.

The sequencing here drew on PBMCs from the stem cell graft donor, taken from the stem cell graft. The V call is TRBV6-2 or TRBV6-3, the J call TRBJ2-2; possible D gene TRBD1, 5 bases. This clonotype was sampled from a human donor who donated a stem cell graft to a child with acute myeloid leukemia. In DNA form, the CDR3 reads TGTGCCAGCAACGACAGGAACACCGGGGAGCTGTTTTTT. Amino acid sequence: CASNDRNTGELFF.